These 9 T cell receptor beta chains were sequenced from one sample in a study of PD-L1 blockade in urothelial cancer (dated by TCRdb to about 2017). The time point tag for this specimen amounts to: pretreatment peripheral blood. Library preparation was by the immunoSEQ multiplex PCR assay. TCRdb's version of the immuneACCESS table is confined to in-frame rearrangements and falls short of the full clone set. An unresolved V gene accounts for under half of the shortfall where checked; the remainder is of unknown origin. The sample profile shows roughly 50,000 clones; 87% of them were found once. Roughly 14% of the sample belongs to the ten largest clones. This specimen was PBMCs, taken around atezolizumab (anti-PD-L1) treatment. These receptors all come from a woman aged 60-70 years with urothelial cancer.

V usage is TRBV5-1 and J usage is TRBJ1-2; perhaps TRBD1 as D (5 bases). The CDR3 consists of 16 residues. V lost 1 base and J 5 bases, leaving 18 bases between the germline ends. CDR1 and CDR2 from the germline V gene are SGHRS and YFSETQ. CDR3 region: CASSLYPTERVYGYTF. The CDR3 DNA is TGCGCCAGCAGCTTGTATCCGACAGAGCGGGTTTATGGCTACACCTTC. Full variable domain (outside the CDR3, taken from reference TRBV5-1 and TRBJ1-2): KAGVTQTPRYLIKTRGQQVTLSCSPISGHRSVSWYQQTPGQGLQFLFEYFSETQRNKGNFPGRFSGRQFSNSRSEMNVSTLELGDSALYLCASSLYPTERVYGYTFGSGTRLTVV.

The CDR3 is CASSIKLGSYNEQFF. The CDR3 DNA reads as TGTGCCAGTAGTATAAAACTAGGCTCCTACAATGAGCAGTTCTTC. The chain is built from TRBV19 and TRBJ2-1; tentative D call: TRBD2 (5 bases). V was shortened by 2 bases and J by 0 bases, with 8 bases between the two germline ends. The CDR3 contains 15 residues. The germline CDR1 and CDR2 sequences are LNHDA and SQIVND (reference sequence).

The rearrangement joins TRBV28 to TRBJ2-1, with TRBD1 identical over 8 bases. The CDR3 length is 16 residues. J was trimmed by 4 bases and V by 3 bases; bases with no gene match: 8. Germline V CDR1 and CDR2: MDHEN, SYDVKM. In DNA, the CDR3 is TGTGCCAGCAGTTTCCCAGGGGGCGGCCCTTACAATGAGCAGTTCTTC. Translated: CASSFPGGGPYNEQFF.

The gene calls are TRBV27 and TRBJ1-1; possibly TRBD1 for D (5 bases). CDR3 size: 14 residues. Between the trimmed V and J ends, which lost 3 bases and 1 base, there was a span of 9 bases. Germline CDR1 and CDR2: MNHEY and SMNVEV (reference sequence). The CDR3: CASSFRQTNTEAFF. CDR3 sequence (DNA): TGTGCCAGCAGTTTCCGACAGACGAACACTGAAGCTTTCTTT.

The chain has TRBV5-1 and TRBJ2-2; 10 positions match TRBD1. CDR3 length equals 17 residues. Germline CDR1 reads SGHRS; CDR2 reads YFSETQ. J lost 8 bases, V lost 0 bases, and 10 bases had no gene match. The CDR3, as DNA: TGCGCCAGCAGCTTGGCCTCGGGGACAGGGGCCCTAGGGGAGCTGTTTTTT. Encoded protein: CASSLASGTGALGELFF.

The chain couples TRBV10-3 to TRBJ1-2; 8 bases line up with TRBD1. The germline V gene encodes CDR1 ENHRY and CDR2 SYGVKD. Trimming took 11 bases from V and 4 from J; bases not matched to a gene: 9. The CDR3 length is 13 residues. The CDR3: CAGQDREGYGYTF. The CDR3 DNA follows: TGTGCCGGACAGGACAGGGAGGGCTATGGCTACACCTTC.

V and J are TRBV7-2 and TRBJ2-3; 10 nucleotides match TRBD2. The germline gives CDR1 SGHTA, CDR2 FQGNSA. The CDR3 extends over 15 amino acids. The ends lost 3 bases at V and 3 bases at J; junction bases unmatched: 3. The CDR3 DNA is TGTGCCAGCAGCTTTCTACTAGCGGGGACAGATACGCAGTATTTT. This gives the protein CASSFLLAGTDTQYF.

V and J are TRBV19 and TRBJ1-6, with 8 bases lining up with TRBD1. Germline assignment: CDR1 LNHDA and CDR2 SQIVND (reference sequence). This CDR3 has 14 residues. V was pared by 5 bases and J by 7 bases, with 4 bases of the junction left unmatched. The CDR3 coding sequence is TGTGCCAGTAGTGGACAGGGAACAAATTCACCCCTCCACTTT. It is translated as CASSGQGTNSPLHF.

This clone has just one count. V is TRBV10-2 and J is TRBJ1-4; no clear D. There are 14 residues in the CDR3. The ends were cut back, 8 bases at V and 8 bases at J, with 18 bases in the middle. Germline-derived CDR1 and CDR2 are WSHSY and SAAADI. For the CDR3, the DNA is TGCGCCAGCCGAGGGTGGAGTCGGTCAGAAAAACTGTTTTTT. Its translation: CASRGWSRSEKLFF.